This TCR beta chain was retrieved from a study of Graves' ophthalmopathy and Graves' hyperthyroidism listed by TCRdb under 2018. In the study overall: Peripheral blood was collected at initial diagnosis, prior to any treatment. To tell Graves' ophthalmopathy apart from Graves' hyperthyroidism, and to predict which patients would progress to ophthalmopathy, the study relied on TCR beta repertoire signatures. In total, 135 blood samples were TCR-sequenced: some 40 ophthalmopathy, some 72 hyperthyroidism and some 17 hyperthyroidism-to-ophthalmopathy patients. To explore V-J signatures that separate ophthalmopathy from hyperthyroidism, a discovery set of about a hundred patients was enrolled, consisting of about 41 with ophthalmopathy and 55 to 65 with stable hyperthyroidism. For independent validation, a separate cohort was made up of about 18 hyperthyroidism patients plus 17 patients who later progressed from hyperthyroidism to ophthalmopathy. In roughly 6 hyperthyroidism patients, T-cell repertoires of thyroid tissue and blood were compared. Once sampling was done, hyperthyroidism patients were given methimazole at a starting dose of 30 mg daily, while ophthalmopathy patients were given high-dose intravenous methylprednisolone. General study outcomes and caveats: Sample size was not statistically predetermined, and group allocation was not concealed from the investigators. Most of the expanded thyroid clonotypes with a frequency above 0.001 were also detected in blood, and it was suggested that the thyroid immune response may be reflected by blood repertoires. The 13-signature model separated ophthalmopathy from stable hyperthyroidism with approximately 90% sensitivity and about 81% specificity in cross-validation, and 80%/75% in the test set. In validation, the model predicted ophthalmopathy progression with nearly 71% sensitivity and roughly 72% specificity; some 13 predicted patients were CT-confirmed with GO in a median of around 6 months.

The CDR3, cysteine through phenylalanine, is 13 amino acids long. Only CDR3 DNA is held: 39 bases, read in frame from base 1. The germline ends are 15 bases apart after V is trimmed by 2 bases and J by 11 bases. The germline V gene encodes CDR1 SEHNR and CDR2 FQNEAQ (reference sequence). For repertoire sequencing, TCR beta CDR3 regions were amplified from RNA transcripts. The first round was an RT-PCR using HTBI primers with the Qiagen OneStep RT-PCR kit, and this first round was followed by a second-round multiplex PCR, then size selection and purification. Libraries were sequenced paired-end with 100 bp reads on an Illumina HiSeq2000. The original pipeline was this. SOAPnuke was used for read processing, and reads with adapters, uncalled bases, a mean Phred below 15, or no exact constant-primer or identifier match were discarded. COPE v1.2.5 was used to merge high-quality paired reads. Clonotypes were defined as unique nucleotide sequences and were aligned to IMGT TRB V, D and J references using MiTCR v1.1. The analysis was limited to V-J combinations with a frequency above 0.0001, which together covered just over 98% of the repertoires. For each V-J combination, a TCR clonal expansion and chaos score was defined as the ratio of F50 clonal expansion to chaos observed in the TCRdist matrix. Features were reduced by Welch's t-statistics and random forest to some 13 V-J combinations, which fed a naive Bayes classifier. The Morisita-Horn index was used to measure how similar the thyroid and blood repertoires were. The public reads were run again by TCRdb, first through fastp at Q25 and then through MiXCR, and only productive beta chains were kept. Each CDR3 protein gets just one entry, which takes the most common genes and DNA from the rows behind it. Here the V and J calls rest on TCRdb's processing, not on the authors' analysis. The sample table records over 650,000 distinct CDR3 sequences; about 38% of these occur just once. Of the sample, over 2.5% falls within the top ten clones.

Ophthalmopathy patients were characterized by moderately to severely active disease, a Clinical Activity Score of at least 3, a NOSPECS grade of at least 4, and a disease duration under 3 months. Anyone with other autoimmune diseases, uncontrolled infections, pregnancy or lactation was excluded from the study. Clinical symptoms, serum thyroxine, TRAb, thyroid ultrasound and orbital computed tomography formed the basis of the diagnosis. Using Ficoll-Paque density gradient centrifugation, PBMCs were isolated from roughly 9.2 ml of fresh peripheral blood. Trizol reagent was used to extract the total RNA, and its quality was then checked on an Agilent 2100 Bioanalyzer. Of note for this clonotype: Its antigen is unknown. It has no much larger one-base neighbor in the sample; base qualities were not kept.

Recombination connected TRBV7-9 to TRBJ2-5, with TRBD1 perhaps the D gene, on 6 matching bases. The clonotype comes from an adult man with Graves' ophthalmopathy. The sequenced material came from peripheral blood. The nucleotide sequence reads TGTGCCAGCAGCTTAAACCCAGGGACACTTCAGTACTTC. Its product reads: CASSLNPGTLQYF.